Below, 3 T cell receptor beta chains from the same sample are listed, as sequenced in a study of blood T cells in healthy people across ages. Primed by a sample-barcoded 5' primer and a J-beta primer mix, a second PCR proceeded for 7 to 11 cycles. Each CDR3 protein is one row after TCRdb ran MiXCR on the 5' RACE reads. The sample lists approximately 1,100,000 distinct CDR3 sequences; 35% to 50% were seen once. Sample: blood. These TCRs come from a woman aged 55-69 years in good health.

The genes are TRBV7-2 and TRBJ1-4, with 7 bases aligning to TRBD1. This CDR3 has 15 residues. Per the germline V gene, CDR1 is SGHTA and CDR2 is FQGNSA. Trimming removed 5 bases from V and 5 bases from J; junction bases left unmatched: 8. The chain's CDR3 is CASSISRDSNEKLFF. The CDR3 bases are TGTGCCAGCAGCATTAGCCGGGACAGCAATGAAAAACTGTTTTTT.

The rearrangement uses TRBV20-1 and TRBJ2-5; D may be TRBD1 or TRBD2 (6 bases each). CDR1 is DFQATT and CDR2 is SNEGSKA in the germline V gene (reference sequence). The CDR3 length is 14 residues. V shed 3 bases and J shed 2 bases, with 13 bases lying between them. CDR3 loop: CSARGGRAQETQYF. In nucleotides, the CDR3 is TGCAGTGCTAGGGGGGGCAGGGCTCAAGAGACCCAGTACTTC.

The CDR3 coding sequence is TGTGCCAGCTCACCAGGGGAGAAGATCAATGAGCAGTTCTTC. Amino acid sequence: CASSPGEKINEQFF. The rearrangement uses TRBV18 and TRBJ2-1; a weak D match, TRBD2 (5 bases). There are 14 residues in the CDR3. V gave up 2 bases and J gave up 6 bases, with 11 bases separating them. CDR1 is KGHSH, CDR2 LQKENI, per germline.